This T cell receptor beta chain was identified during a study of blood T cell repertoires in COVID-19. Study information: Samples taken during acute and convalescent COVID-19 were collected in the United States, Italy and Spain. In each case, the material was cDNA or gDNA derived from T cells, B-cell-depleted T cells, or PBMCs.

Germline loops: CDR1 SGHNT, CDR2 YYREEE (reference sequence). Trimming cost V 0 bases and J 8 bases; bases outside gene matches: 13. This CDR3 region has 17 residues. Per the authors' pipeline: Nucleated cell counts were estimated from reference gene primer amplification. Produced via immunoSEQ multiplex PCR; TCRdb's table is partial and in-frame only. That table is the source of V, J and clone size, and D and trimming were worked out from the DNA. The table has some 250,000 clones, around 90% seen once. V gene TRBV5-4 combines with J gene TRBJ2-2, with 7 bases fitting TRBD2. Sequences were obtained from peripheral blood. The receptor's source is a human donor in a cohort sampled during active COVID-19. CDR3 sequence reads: CASSLGARDGGIGELFF. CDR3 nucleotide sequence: TGTGCCAGCAGCTTGGGAGCTCGGGACGGGGGGATAGGGGAGCTGTTTTTT.